This T cell receptor (beta chain) was captured by sequencing in a study of T-cell reconstitution after alpha-beta-depleted transplantation in children (dated by TCRdb to the mid-2010s). Background for the entire study: Using TCR repertoire profiling, the study quantitatively followed how T-cell immune reconstitution unfolded in children after TCRalphabeta/CD19-depleted allogeneic hematopoietic cell transplantation.

In the germline V gene, CDR1 corresponds to SNHLY and CDR2 to FYNNEI. Spanning cysteine to phenylalanine, the CDR3 consists of 18 amino acids. Just the 54-base CDR3 DNA is kept, in frame starting at base 1. Relative to germline, V is missing 6 bases and J is missing 0 bases, with 7 bases of the junction outside any gene match. Turning to this clonotype: Its antigen has not been determined. Base qualities are not provided; no much larger clone lies one nucleotide away.

The library was prepared using PCR. Sequencing was performed on an Illumina HiSeq 2500. TCR libraries were prepared with molecular barcoding, using unique molecular identifiers to normalize TCRbeta repertoire quantification. TCRdb trimmed the raw reads at Q25, called clones with MiXCR and kept productive beta chains. For every CDR3 protein sequence, its rows merge into one entry that carries the most common genes and DNA. The sample records a few hundred thousand distinct CDR3 sequences, 20% of which are singletons. Around 3.9% of the sample is taken by the ten largest. The specimen was PBMCs from the stem cell graft donor, collected from the stem cell graft. The V gene is TRBV2 and the J gene is TRBJ2-1; TRBD2 aligns with 14 central bases. The sequence was obtained from a human donor who donated a stem cell graft to a child with acute myeloid leukemia. The DNA reads TGTGCCAGCAGACGACTAGCGGGAGGGTCTAGCTCCTACAATGAGCAGTTCTTC. It translates as CASRRLAGGSSSYNEQFF.